The 10 T cell receptor beta chains in this list originate from one sample, sequenced in a study of cytomegalovirus exposure and HLA in healthy donors. The PCR employed 60 Vbeta primers together with 13 Jbeta primers. TCRdb's table, derived via immunoSEQ multiplex PCR, lists solely in-frame clones and lacks some. Among about 95,000 clones listed, around four fifths were seen once. The specimen sequenced was PBMCs. The receptor set was obtained from a woman between 35 and 50 years old in good health and CMV-seropositive.

The CDR3 region is CASSLLSGSSYEQYF. The CDR3 bases are TGCGCCAGCAGCTTACTTAGCGGTAGCTCCTACGAGCAGTACTTC. The genes are TRBV5-1 and TRBJ2-7, with a tentative D call TRBD2 (6 bases). This CDR3 has 15 residues. CDR1 is SGHRS, CDR2 YFSETQ, per germline. V was cut by 2 bases and J by 0 bases, with 12 bases left in between. Looking up the rest from reference TRBV5-1 and TRBJ2-7 gives the full variable domain: KAGVTQTPRYLIKTRGQQVTLSCSPISGHRSVSWYQQTPGQGLQFLFEYFSETQRNKGNFPGRFSGRQFSNSRSEMNVSTLELGDSALYLCASSLLSGSSYEQYFGPGTRLTVT.

The chain has TRBV15 and TRBJ2-5; 9 bases are a match to TRBD2. With the DNA end fitting TRBJ2-7 better, the J assignment may be wrong. This CDR3 is built from 14 residues. Germline assignment: CDR1 LNHNV and CDR2 YYDKDF (reference sequence). DNA of the CDR3: TGTGCCACCAGCAGGATGCAAGCGGGAGGCGAGCAGTACTTC. Residues: CATSRMQAGGEQYF.

This clone appeared a few times. The chain uses TRBV27 and TRBJ1-2, with 7 bases matching TRBD1. CDR3 length equals 11 residues. Per germline, CDR1 MNHEY and CDR2 SMNVEV (reference sequence). The DNA for the CDR3 is TGTGTTAAGGGGGCAACGGGAGGCTACACCTTC. This gives the protein CVKGATGGYTF.

The chain carries TRBV4-1 and TRBJ2-2, with TRBD2 identical over 9 bases. This CDR3 comprises 18 residues. V was clipped by 0 bases and J by 4 bases; unmatched bases: 9. CDR1 is MGHRA, CDR2 YSYEKL, per germline. The chain's CDR3 is CASSQEGLAGSGTGELFF. CDR3 nucleotide sequence: TGCGCCAGCAGCCAAGAGGGGCTAGCGGGATCGGGCACCGGGGAGCTGTTTTTT.

The chain has TRBV10-3 and TRBJ2-7; tentative D call: TRBD2 (5 bases). CDR3 size: 14 residues. The germline V gene has CDR1 ENHRY and CDR2 SYGVKD. Between the trimmed V and J ends, which lost 6 bases and 1 base, there was a span of 13 bases. The CDR3 DNA sequence: TGTGCCATCAGAAGTTTCGGGGAGTCCTACGAGCAGTACTTC. It is translated as CAIRSFGESYEQYF.

This chain links TRBV5-1 with TRBJ2-7; TRBD1 is a possible D gene (6 bases). With 2 bases removed from V and 5 bases from J, the gap between germline ends came to 17 bases. Germline V gene lookup returns CDR1 SGHRS and CDR2 YFSETQ. The CDR3 has 15 amino acids. CDR3 nucleotides: TGCGCCAGCAGCTTAGTACAGGGTTCGGGCCACGAGCAGTACTTC. Translated, it gives CASSLVQGSGHEQYF.

V is TRBV7-3 and J is TRBJ2-1; 8 bases line up with TRBD2. Trimming took 6 bases from V and 0 from J; bases not matched to a gene: 4. The CDR3 sequence is 15 residues long. CDR1 and CDR2 (germline): SGHTA, FQGTGA. The DNA of the CDR3 is TGTGCCAGCAGGGCCAGCGGGAGCTCCTACAATGAGCAGTTCTTC. It codes for CASRASGSSYNEQFF. Full variable domain (missing parts from reference TRBV7-3 and TRBJ2-1): GAGVSQTPSNKVTEKGKYVELRCDPISGHTALYWYRQSLGQGPEFLIYFQGTGAADDSGLPNDRFFAVRPEGSVSTLKIQRTERGDSAVYLCASRASGSSYNEQFFGPGTRLTVL.

The gene calls are TRBV11-3 and TRBJ2-5; D is possibly TRBD1 (5 bases). Per germline, CDR1 SGHNT and CDR2 YENEEA. CDR3 length: 15 residues. V dropped 4 bases and J dropped 5 bases, with 17 bases sitting between them. CDR3 in DNA: TGTGCCAGCAGCTCCGGACAAAGCTACTGGGAGACCCAGTACTTC. Translated, it gives CASSSGQSYWETQYF. Full variable domain (outside the CDR3, taken from reference TRBV11-3 and TRBJ2-5): EAGVVQSPRYKIIEKKQPVAFWCNPISGHNTLYWYLQNLGQGPELLIRYENEEAVDDSQLPKDRFSAERLKGVDSTLKIQPAELGDSAVYLCASSSGQSYWETQYFGPGTRLLVL.

The rearrangement uses TRBV29-1 and TRBJ2-7; D gene uncertain. V was trimmed by 7 bases and J by 3 bases, leaving 7 bases between them. In germline, CDR1 is SQVTM, CDR2 ANQGSEA. This CDR3 has 10 amino acids. This chain's CDR3 is CSAQDYEQYF. The CDR3 region has the DNA TGCAGCGCTCAGGACTACGAGCAGTACTTC.

This clone was found once. This chain connects TRBV29-1 to TRBJ2-1, with 11 bases identical to TRBD2. Germline loops: CDR1 SQVTM, CDR2 ANQGSEA. This CDR3 contains 17 residues. V was pared by 6 bases and J by 4 bases, with 14 bases of the junction left unmatched. The DNA of the CDR3 is TGCAGCGTGACGAATTTAGCGGGAGGGCCTGGTTACAATGAGCAGTTCTTC. It yields the protein CSVTNLAGGPGYNEQFF.